This TCR beta chain was found in a study of blood T cell repertoires in COVID-19. Study details: Donors in the United States, Italy and Spain gave samples during acute or convalescent COVID-19.

In the authors' methods: The authors estimated nucleated cell counts from reference gene primer amplification. The repertoire was sequenced with immunoSEQ multiplex PCR; TCRdb's copy has only in-frame clones and lacks some. Clone size and V and J calls were adopted from that table, with D and trimming inferred from the DNA. The sample records 70,000 to 95,000 clones, roughly nine tenths being singletons. Germline-derived CDR1 and CDR2 are MDHEN and SYDVKM. There are 15 residues in the CDR3. J was trimmed by 4 bases and V by 5 bases; bases with no gene match: 7. The chain has TRBV28 and TRBJ1-2; 10 bases align to TRBD1. The source material was peripheral blood. The source of this sequence is a woman over 75 with active COVID-19. CDR3 protein: CASSRARTGGYGYTF. CDR3 DNA sequence: TGTGCCAGCAGTCGGGCAAGGACAGGGGGCTATGGCTACACCTTC.